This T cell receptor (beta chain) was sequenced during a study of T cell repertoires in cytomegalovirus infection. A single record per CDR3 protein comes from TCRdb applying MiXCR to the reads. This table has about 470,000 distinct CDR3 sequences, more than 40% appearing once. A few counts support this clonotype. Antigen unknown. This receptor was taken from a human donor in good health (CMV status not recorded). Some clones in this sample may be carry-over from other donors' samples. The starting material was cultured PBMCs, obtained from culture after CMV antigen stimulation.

The CDR3 DNA follows: TGTGCCAGCAGCTTAGCGATGAGAGCGGGGGGCAGCCCAGATACGCAGTATTTT. It encodes CASSLAMRAGGSPDTQYF. The genes are TRBV7-2 and TRBJ2-3; 9 bases fit TRBD2. This CDR3 is built from 18 residues. J was trimmed by 4 bases and V by 0 bases; bases with no gene match: 11. The germline V gene encodes CDR1 SGHTA and CDR2 FQGNSA.